One and the same sample provided the 21 T cell receptor beta chains below, sequenced in a study of cytomegalovirus exposure and HLA in healthy donors. PCR amplification relied on 60 Vbeta primers (plus 13 Jbeta primers). Clones were sequenced by immunoSEQ multiplex PCR, and TCRdb holds only the in-frame ones, with some missing. The sample yields about 110,000 clones, of which the top ten take up roughly 4%. Input material: PBMCs. All receptors derive from a man aged 18-30 years in good health and CMV-seronegative.

This chain joins TRBV5-1 and TRBJ1-2, with 8 bases aligning to TRBD1. Germline V gives CDR1 SGHRS, CDR2 YFSETQ. The junction had 9 bases not matched to a gene; V was cut back by 4 bases and J by 4 bases. CDR3 length: 15 residues. The CDR3 region is CASSPDRGRSYGYTF. The CDR3 nucleotides are TGCGCCAGCAGCCCTGACAGGGGACGTAGCTATGGCTACACCTTC.

This chain links TRBV19 with TRBJ2-7, with TRBD1 matching over 12 bases. CDR3 length: 15 amino acids. V was clipped by 4 bases and J by 5 bases; unmatched bases: 6. Looked up from germline, CDR1 is LNHDA and CDR2 is SQIVND (reference sequence). The CDR3 here is CASSKGQGAIHEQYF. The CDR3 bases are TGTGCCAGTAGTAAGGGACAGGGGGCGATACACGAGCAGTACTTC.

The chain carries TRBV5-6 and TRBJ2-7; no clear D gene. Germline V gene lookup returns CDR1 SGHDT and CDR2 YYEEEE. The CDR3 has 11 residues. Trimming shortened V by 3 bases and J by 4 bases, and 5 bases separated the two germline ends. The CDR3 coding sequence is TGTGCCAGCAGCTCTCTATACGAGCAGTACTTC. It encodes CASSSLYEQYF.

V and J are TRBV15 and TRBJ1-2; 7 bases fit TRBD1. The CDR3 spans 14 residues. V lost 4 bases and J lost 3; bases outside the gene matches: 5. Germline V lookup: CDR1 LNHNV, CDR2 YYDKDF (reference sequence). CDR3 in DNA: TGTGCCACCAGCAATACAGGGGACGACTATGGCTACACCTTC. Translated: CATSNTGDDYGYTF.

The chain is built from TRBV15 and TRBJ1-3; 8 positions agree with TRBD1. The CDR3 runs to 16 residues. V lost 5 bases to trimming and J lost 3 bases; unmatched junction nucleotides: 9. Germline V lookup: CDR1 LNHNV, CDR2 YYDKDF (reference sequence). CDR3 in amino acids: CATSLDREGFGNTIYF. The CDR3 coding sequence is TGTGCCACCAGCTTGGACAGGGAGGGATTTGGAAACACCATATATTTT.

This chain connects TRBV4-1 to TRBJ2-2, with D maybe TRBD1 (6 bases). CDR1 and CDR2 (germline): MGHRA, YSYEKL. V was shortened by 2 bases and J by 0 bases, with 16 bases between the two germline ends. CDR3 size: 18 residues. CDR3 nucleotide sequence: TGCGCCAGCAGCCAAACCGTTCAGGGGTTCGCGAACACCGGGGAGCTGTTTTTT. It is translated as CASSQTVQGFANTGELFF.

The rearrangement links TRBV4-1 to TRBJ1-1, with 12 bases aligning to TRBD1. The CDR3 totals 19 residues. Looked up from germline, CDR1 is MGHRA and CDR2 is YSYEKL. Trimming took 3 bases from V and 4 from J; bases not matched to a gene: 15. This CDR3 reads CASSQLFRDRGRGGTEAFF. DNA of the CDR3: TGCGCCAGCAGCCAGCTCTTCCGGGACAGGGGGCGCGGGGGCACTGAAGCTTTCTTT.

The chain recombines TRBV27 with TRBJ1-2; possible D gene TRBD1, 6 bases. The CDR3 has 14 amino acids. Germline V gene data show CDR1 as MNHEY and CDR2 as SMNVEV (reference sequence). V was pared by 4 bases and J by 6 bases, with 15 bases between. The CDR3 DNA is TGTGCCAGCAGTTCCCGCCTACAGGGCGATGGCTACACCTTC. The encoded protein is CASSSRLQGDGYTF.

V and J are TRBV19 and TRBJ2-3, with 8 bases identical to TRBD1. V was clipped by 8 bases and J by 0 bases; unmatched bases: 7. CDR1 LNHDA and CDR2 SQIVND come from the germline V gene (reference sequence). The CDR3 sequence is 15 residues long. In DNA form, the CDR3 reads TGTGCCAGTTCCTGGGACAGGTCTAGCACAGATACGCAGTATTTT. This codes for CASSWDRSSTDTQYF.

The chain combines TRBV5-1 with TRBJ1-4, with 8 bases identical to TRBD1. Per germline, CDR1 SGHRS and CDR2 YFSETQ. V was clipped by 0 bases and J by 7 bases; unmatched bases: 5. CDR3 length equals 15 residues. This CDR3 is CASSLVGQGGEKLFF. The CDR3 DNA follows: TGCGCCAGCAGCTTGGTCGGACAGGGAGGTGAAAAACTGTTTTTT.

This chain connects TRBV5-1 to TRBJ1-4; 7 bases agree with TRBD1. J was trimmed by 1 base and V by 3 bases; bases with no gene match: 3. Germline V CDR1 and CDR2: SGHRS, YFSETQ. The CDR3 sequence is 15 residues long. For the CDR3, the DNA is TGCGCCAGCAGCTCTGCAGGGGGAACTAATGAAAAACTGTTTTTT. This sequence encodes CASSSAGGTNEKLFF.

V usage is TRBV6-5 and J usage is TRBJ1-5; D unresolved. The germline CDR1 and CDR2 sequences are MNHEY and SVGAGI. Trimming cost V 5 bases and J 3 bases, with 11 bases left between them. This CDR3 has 14 amino acids. The CDR3: CASSGSGFNQPQHF. The CDR3 DNA follows: TGTGCCAGCAGTGGTTCAGGATTCAATCAGCCCCAGCATTTT.

The chain has TRBV19 and TRBJ1-1, with D uncertain. Trimming cost V 5 bases and J 0 bases, with 4 bases left between them. Looked up from germline, CDR1 is LNHDA and CDR2 is SQIVND (reference sequence). The CDR3 covers 12 residues. The CDR3 DNA reads TGTGCCAGTAGTGTCGTGAACACTGAAGCTTTCTTT. This translates into CASSVVNTEAFF.

The chain recombines TRBV6-1 with TRBJ2-5; 7 bases are a match to TRBD2. V was pared by 3 bases and J by 11 bases, with 18 bases of the junction left unmatched. Germline assignment: CDR1 MNHNS and CDR2 SASEGT. The CDR3 covers 16 residues. CDR3 in amino acids: CASSDGPYGGGTVQYF. As DNA, the CDR3 is TGTGCCAGCAGTGACGGACCCTACGGGGGAGGGACTGTGCAGTACTTC.

This rearrangement joins TRBV29-1 to TRBJ2-3; maybe TRBD2 (5 bases). Germline CDR1 SQVTM, CDR2 ANQGSEA. This CDR3 comprises 15 residues. V lost 6 bases, J lost 0 bases, and 16 bases lay in between. The CDR3 spells CSVLRGQPSTDTQYF. CDR3 DNA sequence: TGCAGCGTCCTCCGCGGGCAGCCAAGCACAGATACGCAGTATTTT.

The gene calls are TRBV9 and TRBJ2-1, with 11 bases identical to TRBD2. This CDR3 contains 16 residues. Germline V CDR1 and CDR2: SGDLS, YYNGEE. After removal of 0 bases from V and 7 bases from J, the junction contained 6 bases not matched to a gene. In DNA, the CDR3 is TGTGCCAGCAGCGTAGACCCTAGCGGGGGGAATAATGAGCAGTTCTTC. It yields the protein CASSVDPSGGNNEQFF.

The genes are TRBV2 and TRBJ1-3; maybe TRBD1 (5 bases). The CDR3 consists of 19 residues. Germline CDR1 reads SNHLY; CDR2 reads FYNNEI. Between the trimmed V and J ends, which lost 2 bases and 0 bases, there was a span of 20 bases. CDR3 DNA sequence: TGTGCCAGCAGTGAATCGGGGGGATCAGTCCTAAGCTCTGGAAACACCATATATTTT. This translates into CASSESGGSVLSSGNTIYF.

The rearrangement links TRBV9 to TRBJ2-3; D possibly corresponds to TRBD2 (5 bases). The CDR3 is 14 residues long. Germline CDR1 is SGDLS and CDR2 is YYNGEE. V dropped 0 bases and J dropped 4 bases, with 9 bases sitting between them. CDR3 sequence: CASSVGIASDTQYF. CDR3 nucleotides: TGTGCCAGCAGCGTAGGGATAGCGTCAGATACGCAGTATTTT.

V is TRBV10-3 and J is TRBJ2-3, with 8 bases aligning to TRBD1. Germline V CDR1 and CDR2: ENHRY, SYGVKD. CDR3 length: 17 amino acids. J gave up 6 bases and V 0 bases, and 11 bases lay outside the gene matches. The CDR3, as DNA: TGTGCCATCAGTGAGTCGATACGGGACAGGAGCTCGGATACGCAGTATTTT. Its translation: CAISESIRDRSSDTQYF.

The J gene is TRBJ1-5, the V gene TRBV18, with 9 positions matching TRBD1. V lost 3 bases, J lost 7 bases, and 7 bases stayed unmatched. This CDR3 has 15 amino acids. The germline V gene has CDR1 KGHSH and CDR2 LQKENI. CDR3 protein: CASSPAQGAGQPQHF. The CDR3, as DNA: TGTGCCAGCTCACCTGCACAGGGGGCGGGACAGCCCCAGCATTTT.

This chain joins TRBV5-1 and TRBJ2-1; the match to TRBD1 covers 9 bases. Germline CDR1 is SGHRS and CDR2 is YFSETQ. J gave up 6 bases and V 2 bases, and 9 bases lay outside the gene matches. The CDR3 consists of 16 residues. The chain's CDR3 is CASSLTSGQGINEQFF. The CDR3 nucleotides are TGCGCCAGCAGCTTAACCTCTGGACAGGGGATCAATGAGCAGTTCTTC.